These 8 T cell receptor beta chains were all obtained from the same sample, sequenced in a study of CD8 T cells in ankylosing spondylitis. General observations from the study: Characteristic, it appeared, of ankylosing spondylitis blood was a TCR beta motif of fewer than 10 highly homologous variants.

TCRdb passed the 5' RACE reads through MiXCR, listing each CDR3 protein once. Here the sample spans fewer than 750,000 distinct CDR3 sequences, 19% being singletons. No antigen has been assigned to these receptors. The sequencing sample was made of blood, either unsorted or a sorted T cell fraction (not recorded which). The receptors were gathered from a male donor with ankylosing spondylitis.

This clonotype was found a few times. This chain connects TRBV7-2 to TRBJ2-7, with 9 bases aligning to TRBD1. V gave up 4 bases and J gave up 6 bases; unmatched junction bases: 7. Germline lookup yields CDR1 SGHTA and CDR2 FQGNSA. The CDR3 extends over 14 amino acids. As DNA, the CDR3 is TGTGCCAGCAGCTCAAGACAGGGGGTAGGCGAGCAGTACTTC. Amino acid sequence: CASSSRQGVGEQYF. Based on the CDR3 plus reference TRBV7-2 and TRBJ2-7, the full variable domain is GAGVSQSPSNKVTEKGKDVELRCDPISGHTALYWYRQSLGQGLEFLIYFQGNSAPDKSGLPSDRFSAERTGGSVSTLTIQRTQQEDSAVYLCASSSRQGVGEQYFGPGTRLTVT.

At least ten counts were recorded for this clonotype. The CDR3: CSVGTDYYEQYF. For the CDR3, the DNA is TGCAGCGTCGGTACTGATTACTACGAGCAGTACTTC. J is TRBJ2-7 and V is TRBV29-1; no firm D call. V lost 6 bases, J lost 3 bases, and 12 bases lay in between. There are 12 residues in the CDR3. Germline V gene lookup returns CDR1 SQVTM and CDR2 ANQGSEA.

This clonotype was observed at least ten times. The chain recombines TRBV20-1 with TRBJ2-3; D is undetermined. The V end was cut by 2 bases, the J end by 0 bases, with 9 bases between. CDR3 size: 14 residues. CDR1 and CDR2 (germline): DFQATT, SNEGSKA (reference sequence). The DNA of the CDR3 is TGCAGTGCTAGACCAGGCTATAGCACAGATACGCAGTATTTT. It is translated as CSARPGYSTDTQYF.

The CDR3 spells CAISESGTEYEQYF. Here the CDR3 DNA reads TGTGCCATCAGTGAGTCTGGGACAGAATACGAGCAGTACTTC. V gene TRBV10-3 combines with J gene TRBJ2-7; TRBD1 matches 7 bases. CDR1 and CDR2 (germline): ENHRY, SYGVKD. CDR3 length: 14 amino acids. J was trimmed by 4 bases and V by 0 bases; bases with no gene match: 3.

CDR3 sequence reads: CSASAGRSYEQYF. In DNA form, the CDR3 reads TGCAGTGCTAGCGCGGGCAGATCCTACGAGCAGTACTTC. This rearrangement joins TRBV20-1 to TRBJ2-7; maybe TRBD2 (5 bases). The ends were cut back, 3 bases at V and 1 base at J, with 10 bases in the middle. Germline V gene data show CDR1 as DFQATT and CDR2 as SNEGSKA (reference sequence). The CDR3 is 13 amino acids.

The chain combines TRBV29-1 with TRBJ1-1; D is unresolved. The germline CDR1 and CDR2 sequences are SQVTM and ANQGSEA. With 7 bases removed from V and 6 bases from J, the gap between germline ends came to 21 bases. The CDR3 has 14 residues. CDR3 sequence reads: CSGILSGGNSEAFF. The CDR3 region has the DNA TGCAGCGGGATCCTCAGTGGTGGAAATTCTGAAGCTTTCTTT.

This clonotype appeared a few times. V and J are TRBV11-2 and TRBJ2-7; no reliable D call. The CDR3 runs 12 residues. Trimming took 5 bases from V and 3 from J, leaving 8 bases between them. Germline values: CDR1 SGHAT, CDR2 FQNNGV. The CDR3 bases are TGTGCCAGCAGCGTCCAGGACTACGAGCAGTACTTC. Its translation: CASSVQDYEQYF. Complete variable domain (other parts from reference TRBV11-2 and TRBJ2-7): EAGVAQSPRYKIIEKRQSVAFWCNPISGHATLYWYQQILGQGPKLLIQFQNNGVVDDSQLPKDRFSAERLKGVDSTLKIQPAKLEDSAVYLCASSVQDYEQYFGPGTRLTVT.

The chain has TRBV7-6 and TRBJ2-7; no clear D gene. Trimming removed 0 bases from V and 2 bases from J, with 14 bases in between. Germline loops: CDR1 SGHVS, CDR2 FNYEAQ. This CDR3 region has 16 residues. CDR3 protein: CASSLALFGLTYEQYF. Written as DNA, the CDR3 is TGTGCCAGCAGCTTAGCGCTTTTCGGATTAACCTACGAGCAGTACTTC. Variable domain in full (rest from reference TRBV7-6 and TRBJ2-7): GAGVSQSPRYKVTKRGQDVALRCDPISGHVSLYWYRQALGQGPEFLTYFNYEAQQDKSGLPNDRFSAERPEGSISTLTIQRTEQRDSAMYRCASSLALFGLTYEQYFGPGTRLTVT.